Listed below are T cell receptor beta chains from one sample, sequenced in a study of Graves' ophthalmopathy and Graves' hyperthyroidism. TCRdb reprocessed the multiplex PCR reads with MiXCR, giving one entry per CDR3 protein. Of 350,000 to 450,000 distinct CDR3 sequences in the sample, around 19% were seen once. The sequencing sample was made of peripheral blood. The source of these receptors is a woman aged 18 to 35 with Graves' ophthalmopathy. The CDR3 runs from the conserved cysteine through the conserved F or W. D genes are given only for firm matches. Not all rows give a size; the values are once, few, many and, for expanded clones, a class.

DNA: TGTGCCAGCAGCCTAGCGGGAGGGCCGATGGAGACCCAGTACTTC; CDR3: CASSLAGGPMETQYF; D: TRBD2; V: TRBV9; J: TRBJ2-5; size: many
DNA: TGTGCCAGCAGCTTAGTGGGCAGCGTCTCCTACGAGCAGTACTTC; CDR3: CASSLVGSVSYEQYF; D: -; V: TRBV11-2; J: TRBJ2-7; size: many
DNA: TGTGCCACCAGCAGAGATCGGGGGGATCAGCCCCAGCATTTT; CDR3: CATSRDRGDQPQHF; D: -; V: TRBV15; J: TRBJ1-5; size: many
DNA: TGTGCCAGCAGCCTTCATCCTTCAGGGTATGAAGCTTTCTTT; CDR3: CASSLHPSGYEAFF; D: -; V: TRBV7-3; J: TRBJ1-1; size: many
DNA: TGTGCCAGTAGTATAGATCAGGGCCGGTGGGCGTCGAGCACTGAAGCTTTCTTT; CDR3: CASSIDQGRWASSTEAFF; D: -; V: TRBV19; J: TRBJ1-1; size: many
DNA: TGTGCCACCAGTGACCAAGGGGGTAGAGACACCGGGGAGCTGTTTTTT; CDR3: CATSDQGGRDTGELFF; D: -; V: TRBV24-1; J: TRBJ2-2; size: many
DNA: TGCGCCAGCAGCGAGTCCCCGGGGACTGAAGCTTTCTTT; CDR3: CASSESPGTEAFF; D: -; V: TRBV5-1; J: TRBJ1-1; size: few
DNA: TGTGCCAGCAGTGAGCTTCCTGACACCGAAGCTTTCTTT; CDR3: CASSELPDTEAFF; D: -; V: TRBV6-1; J: TRBJ1-1; size: -
DNA: TGTGCCAGCAGTAACAGGGAGCCAGGCTATCAGCCCCAGCATTTT; CDR3: CASSNREPGYQPQHF; D: -; V: TRBV28; J: TRBJ1-5; size: many
DNA: TGTGCCAGCAGTCGGACGGTCTATGGCTACACCTTC; CDR3: CASSRTVYGYTF; D: -; V: TRBV28; J: TRBJ1-2; size: -
DNA: TGTGCCAGCATTCGACAGACCTACGAGCAGTACTTC; CDR3: CASIRQTYEQYF; D: -; V: TRBV2; J: TRBJ2-7; size: many
DNA: TGTGCCAGCAGTCCAACCAGACTAGGGGGTTACCAAGAGACCCAGTACTTC; CDR3: CASSPTRLGGYQETQYF; D: -; V: TRBV27; J: TRBJ2-5; size: -
DNA: TGTGCCAGCAGCTTTGGAGGGGGCAATGGCTACACCTTC; CDR3: CASSFGGGNGYTF; D: TRBD1; V: TRBV11-1; J: TRBJ1-2; size: many
DNA: TGTGCCAGCAGCTTAGGGGGCAGGGAGGCTTTCTTT; CDR3: CASSLGGREAFF; D: -; V: TRBV11-2; J: TRBJ1-1; size: many
DNA: TGTGCCAGCAGTTTGGACACAACCTACGAGCAGTACTTC; CDR3: CASSLDTTYEQYF; D: -; V: TRBV6-5; J: TRBJ2-7; size: many
DNA: TGTGCCAGCAGTTTAGCTGGTGGGGAATACGAGCAGTACTTC; CDR3: CASSLAGGEYEQYF; D: -; V: TRBV12-3/TRBV12-4; J: TRBJ2-7; size: once
DNA: TGTGCCTGGAGTGTACGGTCTGCTGAAGCTTTCTTT; CDR3: CAWSVRSAEAFF; D: -; V: TRBV30; J: TRBJ1-1; size: many
DNA: TGTGCCAGCAGGCCCCAGGGGATCGGAGCTTTCTTT; CDR3: CASRPQGIGAFF; D: -; V: TRBV12-3/TRBV12-4; J: TRBJ1-1; size: many
DNA: TGTGCCAGCAGCTTAGACGGACTAGCGGGAACCGGGGAGCTGTTTTTT; CDR3: CASSLDGLAGTGELFF; D: TRBD2; V: TRBV11-2; J: TRBJ2-2; size: many
DNA: TGTGCCACCAGTGACTTAACAGGGCCGGGAGAGACCCAGTACTTC; CDR3: CATSDLTGPGETQYF; D: -; V: TRBV24-1; J: TRBJ2-5; size: many
DNA: TGTGCCAGCAGTTACGACAGGGATCACACTGAAGCTTTCTTT; CDR3: CASSYDRDHTEAFF; D: TRBD1; V: TRBV6-5; J: TRBJ1-1; size: many
DNA: TGTGCCAGCAGCTTAAGCAGGGGTTGGGAGCAGTACTTC; CDR3: CASSLSRGWEQYF; D: -; V: TRBV7-2; J: TRBJ2-7; size: -